This TCR beta chain was recorded in a study of shared clonotypes between healthy human individuals. Study-level background: Per-donor plates numbered three CD4 naive, three CD4 memory, two CD8 naive and one CD8 memory.

After removal of 1 base from V and 9 bases from J, the junction contained 9 bases not matched to a gene. Germline CDR1 is SGHRS and CDR2 is YFSETQ. The CDR3 loop spans 16 amino acids. Healthy adults negative for HIV, lacking recent acute infections or vaccinations, served as donors. The sorted-subset replicate PCRs were given about 200 ng DNA, which is around 29,000 T cell genomes. Sequenced by immunoSEQ multiplex PCR; TCRdb stores in-frame clones only, minus some. The data contain 2,500,000 or so clones, under 95% of them singletons. The origin of this receptor is a man between 18 and 35 years old in good health. Some clones in this sample may be carry-over from other donors' samples. The sequenced material came from naive CD4+ T cells from PBMCs. Described subset: CD45RA+ positively selected. The chain uses TRBV5-1 and TRBJ2-1, with TRBD2 matching over 11 bases. The CDR3 coding sequence is TGCGCCAGCAGCTTGACCCTGACTAGCGGGAAAGGTGAGCAGTTCTTC. Protein product: CASSLTLTSGKGEQFF. The full variable domain, with the rest looked up from reference TRBV5-1 and TRBJ2-1, is KAGVTQTPRYLIKTRGQQVTLSCSPISGHRSVSWYQQTPGQGLQFLFEYFSETQRNKGNFPGRFSGRQFSNSRSEMNVSTLELGDSALYLCASSLTLTSGKGEQFFGPGTRLTVL.